These T cell receptor beta chains were read from a single sample in a study of blood T cell repertoires in COVID-19. Sequencing used immunoSEQ multiplex PCR; TCRdb keeps in-frame clones, though not all of them. This sample has 360,000 or so clones, with 80% to 85% found just once. Specimen: PBMCs or T cells enriched from blood (not recorded which). These receptors originate from a woman aged 50 to 60 who had recovered from COVID-19. Both conserved end residues are part of each CDR3. The D gene is left open where the match is weak.

J: TRBJ2-1
length: 15
V: TRBV24-1
D: TRBD2
CDR3: CATSEGRTSDVEQFF

J: TRBJ2-5
length: 14
V: TRBV2
D: -
CDR3: CASTSVAVGETQYF

J: TRBJ2-1
length: 17
V: TRBV2
D: -
CDR3: CASMARAGLSPYNEQFF

J: TRBJ1-2
length: 13
V: TRBV12-3/TRBV12-4
D: -
CDR3: CAGSGDNRPGYTF

J: TRBJ2-3
length: 19
V: TRBV2
D: -
CDR3: CASSTSQSSGGGLGDTQYF

J: TRBJ1-4
length: 15
V: TRBV6-6
D: -
CDR3: CASSYGQLTNEKLFF

J: TRBJ1-5
length: 13
V: TRBV12-3/TRBV12-4
D: -
CDR3: CASRPTGTQPQHF

J: TRBJ2-1
length: 14
V: TRBV19
D: TRBD2
CDR3: CASMVSRGVNEQFF

J: TRBJ1-4
length: 16
V: TRBV19
D: TRBD1
CDR3: CARRGKTGGEDEKLFF

J: TRBJ2-3
length: 14
V: TRBV11-2
D: TRBD1
CDR3: CASRPDRGPDTQYF

J: TRBJ2-3
length: 16
V: TRBV11-2
D: -
CDR3: CASSLDVFGDTDTQYF

J: TRBJ1-1
length: 14
V: TRBV4-1
D: -
CDR3: CASSPPNRNTEAFF

J: TRBJ1-1
length: 16
V: TRBV4-2
D: -
CDR3: CASSQSVRGPVTEAFF

J: TRBJ1-5
length: 18
V: TRBV21-1
D: -
CDR3: CAREFNKRWDRVNQPQHF

J: TRBJ2-1
length: 14
V: TRBV7-3
D: TRBD2
CDR3: CASSHSGSGNEQFF

J: TRBJ1-1
length: 14
V: TRBV2
D: -
CDR3: CASTPRTPNTEAFF

J: TRBJ1-1
length: 13
V: TRBV5-4
D: -
CDR3: CASSLGLNTEAFF

J: TRBJ1-5
length: 15
V: TRBV19
D: -
CDR3: CASSTEGPGYQPQHF

J: TRBJ1-1
length: 16
V: TRBV6-5
D: -
CDR3: CASSYSLGGANTEAFF

J: TRBJ2-2
length: 16
V: TRBV9
D: -
CDR3: CASSVVAGANTGELFF

J: TRBJ2-2
length: 17
V: TRBV19
D: TRBD1
CDR3: CASSTDPGQGSTGELFF

J: TRBJ1-2
length: 13
V: TRBV2
D: TRBD1
CDR3: CASSAQGARGYTF

J: TRBJ1-2
length: 12
V: TRBV6-6
D: -
CDR3: CAAGNQDYGYTF

J: TRBJ1-1
length: 14
V: TRBV6-5
D: -
CDR3: CASSRDEVVAEAFF

J: TRBJ2-1
length: 17
V: TRBV7-2
D: TRBD2
CDR3: CASSFGTSGSFYNEQFF

J: TRBJ1-3
length: 14
V: TRBV10-3
D: -
CDR3: CAISGAGSGNTIYF

J: TRBJ2-7
length: 14
V: TRBV19
D: -
CDR3: CASSIPGLGYEQYF